This TCR beta chain was profiled in a study of graft-versus-host responses after intestinal transplantation. Profiled with immunoSEQ multiplex PCR; TCRdb holds only in-frame clones, not every one. The data contain approximately 97,000 clones, around 92% of them singletons. A note on this clone: Antigen specificity is unknown.

The CDR3 consists of 14 residues. Germline V lookup: CDR1 SQVTM, CDR2 ANQGSEA. Losses at the gene ends were 6 bases for V and 8 bases for J; bases not matched to a gene: 16. The specimen was unstimulated CD4+ T cells sorted from spleen or lymph node cells, collected before transplant. The TCR sequence derives from a human donor who was the organ donor for an intestinal transplant. The chain uses TRBV29-1 and TRBJ2-7, with 7 bases matching TRBD1. As DNA, the CDR3 is TGCAGCGTCCTACCAATACGGGACAGTTACAAGCAGTACTTC. Its translation is CSVLPIRDSYKQYF.